These T cell receptor beta chains were read from a single sample in a study of CD8 T cells in Susac syndrome. A single record per CDR3 protein comes from TCRdb applying MiXCR to the immunoSEQ multiplex PCR reads. The sample shows 150,000 to 200,000 distinct CDR3 sequences, around 94% of them seen only once. The sequenced material came from CD4+ T cells from PBMCs. These receptors all stem from a human donor in good health. CDR3s include the opening cysteine and the closing phenylalanine or tryptophan. D genes are given only for firm matches. Some rows have no size entry. The others give once, few or many, or a class for an expanded clone.

cdr3_aa: CASDGADTQYF
cdr3_nt: TGTGCCAGCGACGGGGCAGATACGCAGTATTTT
v_call: TRBV6-2/TRBV6-3
d_call: .
clone_size: .
cdr3_length: 11
j_call: TRBJ2-3

cdr3_aa: CASSYAGEGTEAFF
cdr3_nt: TGTGCCAGCAGCTACGCAGGGGAGGGCACTGAAGCTTTCTTT
v_call: TRBV3-1
d_call: .
clone_size: .
cdr3_length: 14
j_call: TRBJ1-1

cdr3_aa: CASSVAITRDNSPLHF
cdr3_nt: TGTGCCAGCAGCGTAGCTATCACAAGGGATAATTCACCCCTCCACTTT
v_call: TRBV9
d_call: .
clone_size: .
cdr3_length: 16
j_call: TRBJ1-6

cdr3_aa: CASSYQTGTEETQYF
cdr3_nt: TGTGCCAGCAGCTACCAGACCGGGACAGAAGAGACCCAGTACTTC
v_call: TRBV11-2
d_call: TRBD1
clone_size: .
cdr3_length: 15
j_call: TRBJ2-5

cdr3_aa: CASSPVPGNTGELFF
cdr3_nt: TGTGCCAGCAGCCCCGTCCCCGGGAACACCGGGGAGCTGTTTTTT
v_call: TRBV9
d_call: .
clone_size: once
cdr3_length: 15
j_call: TRBJ2-2

cdr3_aa: CSAPAWGGGWNEQFF
cdr3_nt: TGCAGTGCTCCCGCATGGGGGGGTGGGTGGAATGAGCAGTTCTTC
v_call: TRBV20-1
d_call: TRBD2
clone_size: .
cdr3_length: 15
j_call: TRBJ2-1

cdr3_aa: CASSLDTSSYEQYF
cdr3_nt: TGTGCCAGCAGCTTAGATACTAGCAGCTACGAGCAGTACTTC
v_call: TRBV7-2
d_call: .
clone_size: .
cdr3_length: 14
j_call: TRBJ2-7

cdr3_aa: CASSTTGGDSPLHF
cdr3_nt: TGTGCCAGCAGCACGACAGGGGGCGATTCACCCCTCCACTTT
v_call: TRBV9
d_call: TRBD1
clone_size: .
cdr3_length: 14
j_call: TRBJ1-6

cdr3_aa: CSVEGTFGYTF
cdr3_nt: TGCAGCGTTGAGGGGACCTTTGGCTACACCTTC
v_call: TRBV29-1
d_call: .
clone_size: once
cdr3_length: 11
j_call: TRBJ1-2

cdr3_aa: CASSLQTGNSNQPQHF
cdr3_nt: TGTGCCAGCAGCCTCCAGACAGGGAATAGCAATCAGCCCCAGCATTTT
v_call: TRBV7-6
d_call: TRBD1
clone_size: once
cdr3_length: 16
j_call: TRBJ1-5

cdr3_aa: CSGPRGLANDEQFF
cdr3_nt: TGCAGCGGGCCGAGGGGACTAGCCAATGATGAGCAGTTCTTC
v_call: TRBV29-1
d_call: TRBD2
clone_size: .
cdr3_length: 14
j_call: TRBJ2-1

cdr3_aa: CASSQGGAFYNSPLHF
cdr3_nt: TGTGCCAGCAGCCAAGGGGGCGCTTTCTATAATTCACCCCTCCACTTT
v_call: TRBV14
d_call: .
clone_size: .
cdr3_length: 16
j_call: TRBJ1-6

cdr3_aa: CASSEPGAGYEQYF
cdr3_nt: TGTGCCAGCAGTGAACCGGGTGCCGGCTACGAGCAGTACTTC
v_call: TRBV28
d_call: .
clone_size: .
cdr3_length: 14
j_call: TRBJ2-7

cdr3_aa: CSAQAGQSNQPQHF
cdr3_nt: TGCAGTGCACAGGCGGGACAGTCTAATCAGCCCCAGCATTTT
v_call: TRBV20-1
d_call: TRBD1
clone_size: .
cdr3_length: 14
j_call: TRBJ1-5

cdr3_aa: CASSLGRASTDTQYF
cdr3_nt: TGTGCCAGCAGTTTAGGGCGGGCTAGCACAGATACGCAGTATTTT
v_call: TRBV27
d_call: .
clone_size: .
cdr3_length: 15
j_call: TRBJ2-3

cdr3_aa: CASSQEWQEGSQPQHF
cdr3_nt: TGTGCCAGCAGCCAAGAATGGCAGGAGGGGAGCCAGCCCCAGCATTTT
v_call: TRBV3-1
d_call: .
clone_size: .
cdr3_length: 16
j_call: TRBJ1-5

cdr3_aa: CASSFDRLPYNEQFF
cdr3_nt: TGTGCCAGCAGCTTCGACAGGCTCCCCTACAATGAGCAGTTCTTC
v_call: TRBV7-2
d_call: .
clone_size: .
cdr3_length: 15
j_call: TRBJ2-1

cdr3_aa: CAWSVLSYEQYF
cdr3_nt: TGTGCCTGGAGTGTATTGTCCTACGAGCAGTACTTC
v_call: TRBV30
d_call: .
clone_size: .
cdr3_length: 12
j_call: TRBJ2-7

cdr3_aa: CASSQEAGTNYGYTF
cdr3_nt: TGCGCCAGCAGCCAAGAGGCGGGGACTAACTATGGCTACACCTTC
v_call: TRBV4-3
d_call: .
clone_size: .
cdr3_length: 15
j_call: TRBJ1-2

cdr3_aa: CASTKTGFDGYTF
cdr3_nt: TGTGCCAGCACCAAAACAGGGTTTGATGGCTACACCTTC
v_call: TRBV5-4
d_call: .
clone_size: .
cdr3_length: 13
j_call: TRBJ1-2

cdr3_aa: CASSPKGEKLFF
cdr3_nt: TGTGCCAGCTCACCGAAGGGGGAAAAACTGTTTTTT
v_call: TRBV18
d_call: .
clone_size: .
cdr3_length: 12
j_call: TRBJ1-4

cdr3_aa: CAWRTTGANTEAFF
cdr3_nt: TGTGCCTGGAGGACGACAGGGGCTAACACTGAAGCTTTCTTT
v_call: TRBV30
d_call: TRBD1
clone_size: .
cdr3_length: 14
j_call: TRBJ1-1

cdr3_aa: CASSPGLRGEQFF
cdr3_nt: TGTGCCAGCAGCCCGGGGCTTCGGGGCGAGCAGTTCTTC
v_call: TRBV3-1
d_call: .
clone_size: .
cdr3_length: 13
j_call: TRBJ2-1

cdr3_aa: CAWSSGGSTDTQYF
cdr3_nt: TGTGCCTGGAGTTCGGGGGGCAGCACAGATACGCAGTATTTT
v_call: TRBV30
d_call: .
clone_size: .
cdr3_length: 14
j_call: TRBJ2-3

cdr3_aa: CAWSMNNNQPQHF
cdr3_nt: TGTGCCTGGAGTATGAATAACAATCAGCCCCAGCATTTT
v_call: TRBV30
d_call: .
clone_size: .
cdr3_length: 13
j_call: TRBJ1-5

cdr3_aa: CASSAVPKNIQYF
cdr3_nt: TGTGCCAGCAGCGCCGTCCCCAAAAACATTCAGTACTTC
v_call: TRBV11-2
d_call: .
clone_size: few
cdr3_length: 13
j_call: TRBJ2-4

cdr3_aa: CASSRDRRGSPLHF
cdr3_nt: TGTGCCAGCAGCCGGGACAGAAGGGGATCTCCCCTCCACTTT
v_call: TRBV7-6
d_call: TRBD1
clone_size: .
cdr3_length: 14
j_call: TRBJ1-6

cdr3_aa: CSARDPGRSGQFF
cdr3_nt: TGCAGTGCTAGAGATCCTGGCAGATCGGGACAGTTCTTC
v_call: TRBV20-1
d_call: .
clone_size: .
cdr3_length: 13
j_call: TRBJ2-1

cdr3_aa: CSVTPTSLEQFF
cdr3_nt: TGCAGCGTTACCCCAACAAGCCTTGAGCAGTTCTTC
v_call: TRBV29-1
d_call: .
clone_size: .
cdr3_length: 12
j_call: TRBJ2-1

cdr3_aa: CSAWGGLTEAFF
cdr3_nt: TGCAGTGCCTGGGGGGGTCTCACTGAAGCTTTCTTT
v_call: TRBV20-1
d_call: .
clone_size: once
cdr3_length: 12
j_call: TRBJ1-1

cdr3_aa: CASSAGGGTDTQYF
cdr3_nt: TGTGCCAGCAGTGCGGGGGGCGGCACAGATACGCAGTATTTT
v_call: TRBV25-1
d_call: .
clone_size: .
cdr3_length: 14
j_call: TRBJ2-3

cdr3_aa: CTTYPRDTEAFF
cdr3_nt: TGCACCACATACCCGCGGGACACTGAAGCTTTCTTT
v_call: TRBV29-1
d_call: .
clone_size: .
cdr3_length: 12
j_call: TRBJ1-1

cdr3_aa: CASSLYPPRRDRGFGNTIYF
cdr3_nt: TGTGCCAGCAGCTTATATCCCCCCCGCCGGGACAGGGGGTTCGGAAACACCATATATTTT
v_call: TRBV11-1
d_call: TRBD1
clone_size: .
cdr3_length: 20
j_call: TRBJ1-3

cdr3_aa: CASSPRTGGYTF
cdr3_nt: TGTGCCAGCAGTCCCAGGACAGGAGGCTACACCTTC
v_call: TRBV27
d_call: TRBD1
clone_size: few
cdr3_length: 12
j_call: TRBJ1-2

cdr3_aa: CASGRLAETQYF
cdr3_nt: TGTGCCAGCGGACGGTTGGCGGAGACCCAGTACTTC
v_call: TRBV5-6
d_call: .
clone_size: .
cdr3_length: 12
j_call: TRBJ2-5

cdr3_aa: CASSAHLQGGAFF
cdr3_nt: TGTGCCAGCAGCGCGCACCTACAGGGAGGAGCTTTCTTT
v_call: TRBV9
d_call: .
clone_size: .
cdr3_length: 13
j_call: TRBJ1-1

cdr3_aa: CATSEEGGRETQYF
cdr3_nt: TGTGCCACCAGTGAGGAAGGGGGCCGAGAGACCCAGTACTTC
v_call: TRBV24-1
d_call: TRBD1
clone_size: few
cdr3_length: 14
j_call: TRBJ2-5

cdr3_aa: CASSPREETQYF
cdr3_nt: TGTGCCAGCAGCCCCCGGGAAGAGACCCAGTACTTC
v_call: TRBV6-2/TRBV6-3
d_call: .
clone_size: .
cdr3_length: 12
j_call: TRBJ2-5

cdr3_aa: CASSTTTGRNTEAFF
cdr3_nt: TGTGCCAGCAGCACCACGACAGGGAGGAACACTGAAGCTTTCTTT
v_call: TRBV11-2
d_call: TRBD1
clone_size: .
cdr3_length: 15
j_call: TRBJ1-1

cdr3_aa: CATSQGGEKLFF
cdr3_nt: TGTGCCACGTCACAGGGAGGCGAAAAACTGTTTTTT
v_call: TRBV10-3
d_call: .
clone_size: .
cdr3_length: 12
j_call: TRBJ1-4